This TCR beta chain is from a study of graft-versus-host responses after intestinal transplantation. Study background: Recipients had multivisceral, liver-intestinal, or isolated intestinal transplants. Every transplant recipient was induced with anti-thymocyte globulin, then maintained on tacrolimus and steroids for about three years.

Germline assignment: CDR1 MNHNY and CDR2 SVGAGI (reference sequence). The CDR3 runs 14 residues. Trimming removed 2 bases from V and 1 base from J, with 6 bases in between. Sequencing used immunoSEQ multiplex PCR; TCRdb keeps in-frame clones, though not all of them. This sample has 35,000 to 50,000 clones, with more than 90% found just once. Points on this clone: Its target is unknown.

This sequence originates from a human donor who was the organ donor for an intestinal transplant. Here the sequenced sample was unstimulated CD8+ T cells sorted from spleen or lymph node cells, taken before transplant. The chain combines TRBV6-6 with TRBJ2-1; the D call may be TRBD1 or TRBD2 (5 bases each). CDR3 sequence (DNA): TGTGCCAGCAGTTACGGGGGTTCCTACAATGAGCAGTTCTTC. This sequence encodes CASSYGGSYNEQFF.